The 22 T cell receptor beta chains in this list originate from one sample, sequenced in a study of shared clonotypes between healthy human individuals. TCRdb keeps only in-frame clones here, not all; method: immunoSEQ multiplex PCR. This table has 1.5 million to 2.5 million clones, approximately 94% appearing once. The naive CD8 fraction comprised CD45RO-negative cells positively selected for CCR7 and excluded terminally differentiated effector memory CD45RA+ cells. Sequenced input: naive CD8+ T cells sorted from blood. The receptors here all came from a man between 18 and 29 years old in good health.

This clone was detected only a few times. Within the sample, other DNA sequences also encode this same CDR3. CDR3 sequence: CASSLGTGELFF. The CDR3 DNA reads as TGTGCCAGCAGTTTAGGCACCGGGGAGCTGTTTTTT. The chain combines TRBV28 with TRBJ2-2, with D hard to call. The V and J ends lost 2 bases and 4 bases respectively, with 2 bases between them. This CDR3 is built from 12 residues. Germline V gives CDR1 MDHEN, CDR2 SYDVKM.

A single count supports this clone. V and J are TRBV7-9 and TRBJ2-3, with a weak D call TRBD2 (5 bases). This CDR3 spans 17 amino acids. V lost 2 bases to trimming and J lost 2 bases, with 17 bases between them. Germline V gene sequence: CDR1 SEHNR, CDR2 FQNEAQ (reference sequence). CDR3 sequence: CASSLNQILGDTDTQYF. CDR3 nucleotide sequence: TGTGCCAGCAGCTTAAACCAAATACTCGGGGACACAGATACGCAGTATTTT.

The V gene is TRBV5-1, the J gene TRBJ2-1; TRBD2 matches 7 bases. This CDR3 is 19 amino acids long. J gave up 5 bases and V 0 bases, and 17 bases lay outside the gene matches. Per the germline V gene, CDR1 is SGHRS and CDR2 is YFSETQ. CDR3 in amino acids: CASSLDGTTYMSGHNEQFF. The CDR3 DNA sequence: TGCGCCAGCAGCTTGGATGGGACTACCTATATGTCGGGGCACAATGAGCAGTTCTTC.

The chain joins TRBV27 to TRBJ2-5; 7 nucleotides align to TRBD2. The CDR3 loop spans 15 amino acids. Per the germline V gene, CDR1 is MNHEY and CDR2 is SMNVEV (reference sequence). The trim removed 3 bases at V and 1 base at J, leaving 5 bases unmatched. The CDR3 is CASSFWGGSQETQYF. CDR3 sequence (DNA): TGTGCCAGCAGTTTTTGGGGGGGGTCCCAAGAGACCCAGTACTTC.

This clone was recorded once. The CDR3 loop reads CASSSLGAEAFF. CDR3 nucleotide sequence: TGTGCCAGCAGCTCCCTTGGGGCTGAAGCTTTCTTT. This chain uses TRBV13 with TRBJ1-1; D not resolved. V lost 4 bases to trimming and J lost 6 bases, with 9 bases between them. The germline V gene encodes CDR1 PRHDT and CDR2 FYEKMQ (reference sequence). The CDR3 totals 12 residues.

With regard to this clone: In the same sample, other DNA sequences code for this CDR3. This chain uses TRBV11-2 with TRBJ1-2, with unresolved D. Trimming removed 2 bases at V and 4 bases at J, with 14 bases between. This CDR3 has 15 amino acids. Germline V gene sequence: CDR1 SGHAT, CDR2 FQNNGV. In DNA, the CDR3 is TGTGCCAGCAGCTTATCTCCGGGTTGGGCCTATGGCTACACCTTC. Its translation is CASSLSPGWAYGYTF.

This chain joins TRBV10-2 and TRBJ1-3; D is possibly TRBD1 (5 bases). The V end was cut by 5 bases, the J end by 8 bases, with 13 bases between. CDR1 WSHSY and CDR2 SAAADI come from the germline V gene. The CDR3 has 13 amino acids. The CDR3: CASSRQPKDTIYF. The DNA for the CDR3 is TGCGCCAGCAGTCGACAGCCAAAGGACACCATATATTTT.

This chain uses TRBV4-1 with TRBJ1-1, with 10 bases matching TRBD1. The CDR3 length is 16 residues. Unmatched junction bases numbered 6, after V lost 3 bases and J lost 2 bases. Germline V gene data show CDR1 as MGHRA and CDR2 as YSYEKL. The chain's CDR3 is CASSHLGQGVNTEAFF. The CDR3 region has the DNA TGCGCCAGCAGCCACCTTGGACAGGGGGTTAACACTGAAGCTTTCTTT.

The V and J genes are TRBV2 and TRBJ1-2, with D maybe TRBD1 (6 bases). The germline V gene encodes CDR1 SNHLY and CDR2 FYNNEI. The germline V and J ends were trimmed by 7 bases and 5 bases, with 14 bases remaining between them. This CDR3 has 13 residues. The DNA for the CDR3 is TGTGCCAGCACCTCGAGGGGGGGGTATGGCTACACCTTC. Its protein is CASTSRGGYGYTF.

The chain combines TRBV7-8 with TRBJ2-3; perhaps TRBD2 as D (7 bases). The CDR3 totals 19 residues. V shed 4 bases and J shed 0 bases, with 23 bases lying between them. Germline V lookup: CDR1 SGHVS, CDR2 FQNEAQ. CDR3 in DNA: TGTGCCAGCAGCTCCTGGGGGAGGGGGGACCTTATCAGCACAGATACGCAGTATTTT. This gives the protein CASSSWGRGDLISTDTQYF.

This chain joins TRBV27 and TRBJ2-2, with D hard to call. Looked up from germline, CDR1 is MNHEY and CDR2 is SMNVEV (reference sequence). This CDR3 contains 14 residues. V lost 4 bases and J lost 4, with 10 bases in between. The CDR3 here is CASSSHLGTGELFF. CDR3 bases: TGTGCCAGCAGTTCCCACCTCGGCACCGGGGAGCTGTTTTTT.

On this clone itself: The sample holds other DNA sequences that translate to the same CDR3. The rearrangement joins TRBV7-9 to TRBJ1-2, with TRBD1 matching over 12 bases. The germline V gene encodes CDR1 SEHNR and CDR2 FQNEAQ (reference sequence). Unmatched junction bases numbered 3, after V lost 3 bases and J lost 7 bases. The CDR3 is made up of 14 amino acids. CDR3 in amino acids: CASSLGQGASGYTF. DNA for the CDR3: TGTGCCAGCAGCTTGGGACAGGGGGCCAGTGGCTACACCTTC.

J is TRBJ1-2 and V is TRBV4-1; D is ambiguous. Germline CDR1 and CDR2: MGHRA and YSYEKL. Trimming cost V 0 bases and J 7 bases, with 15 bases left between them. This CDR3 spans 15 amino acids. The CDR3 nucleotides read TGCGCCAGCAGCCAAGAGGCAGGTAATGCTCCTGGCTACACCTTC. It yields the protein CASSQEAGNAPGYTF.

The rearrangement uses TRBV7-9 and TRBJ2-7, with TRBD1 matching 10 bases. The CDR3 has 15 residues. CDR1 SEHNR and CDR2 FQNEAQ come from the germline V gene (reference sequence). V gave up 1 base and J gave up 5 bases; unmatched junction bases: 5. CDR3 in amino acids: CASSLVGTGDHEQYF. The CDR3 DNA reads TGTGCCAGCAGCTTAGTGGGGACAGGGGACCACGAGCAGTACTTC.

V gene TRBV6-4 combines with J gene TRBJ2-1; no clear D. Trimming stripped 6 bases from V and 8 bases from J, with 11 bases between. The CDR3 covers 12 residues. Looked up from germline, CDR1 is MRHNA and CDR2 is SNTAGT. In DNA form, the CDR3 reads TGTGCCAGCAGACCCCTCAAGGATGAGCAGTTCTTC. This gives the protein CASRPLKDEQFF.

DNA of the CDR3: TGCGCCAGCAGCCTCAGGACGGGACAGGGCACAGATACGCAGTATTTT. This encodes CASSLRTGQGTDTQYF. The chain is built from TRBV4-3 and TRBJ2-3; TRBD1 matches at 8 bases. The CDR3 consists of 16 residues. Germline V CDR1 and CDR2: LGHNA, YSLEER. After removal of 4 bases from V and 1 base from J, the junction contained 7 bases not matched to a gene.

The V gene is TRBV4-1, the J gene TRBJ2-7; unclear D gene. V lost 1 base to trimming and J lost 2 bases, with 9 bases between them. Germline assignment: CDR1 MGHRA and CDR2 YSYEKL. The CDR3 length is 14 residues. The CDR3 DNA sequence: TGCGCCAGCAGCCAAGCAGTAGACGCCTACGAGCAGTACTTC. Protein product: CASSQAVDAYEQYF.

This chain links TRBV13 with TRBJ2-3; weak D call: TRBD1 (6 bases). Germline V gene lookup returns CDR1 PRHDT and CDR2 FYEKMQ (reference sequence). The CDR3 length is 16 residues. Trimming cost V 5 bases and J 0 bases, with 15 bases left between them. This CDR3 is CASSLNRVTSTDTQYF. CDR3 DNA sequence: TGTGCCAGCAGCCTGAACAGGGTGACTAGCACAGATACGCAGTATTTT.

The V call is TRBV27, the J call TRBJ2-1; 10 bases fit TRBD2. Germline lookup yields CDR1 MNHEY and CDR2 SMNVEV (reference sequence). The V and J ends lost 2 bases and 9 bases, in that order; junction bases with no gene match: 10. This CDR3 spans 16 amino acids. CDR3 nucleotides: TGTGCCAGCAGTTTAGGGAGCGAGAGCGGGAGGGTTGAGCAGTTCTTC. It specifies CASSLGSESGRVEQFF.

This clone has only one observation. This rearrangement joins TRBV5-1 to TRBJ2-7, with TRBD1 matching over 8 bases. Germline CDR1 and CDR2: SGHRS and YFSETQ. J was trimmed by 2 bases and V by 2 bases; bases with no gene match: 3. This CDR3 spans 14 amino acids. The chain's CDR3 is CASSFWTGTYEQYF. CDR3 coding DNA: TGCGCCAGCAGCTTTTGGACAGGGACCTACGAGCAGTACTTC.

The chain couples TRBV5-1 to TRBJ2-7, with D possibly TRBD2 on 5 matching bases. The germline V gene has CDR1 SGHRS and CDR2 YFSETQ. The CDR3 contains 14 residues. V was cut by 5 bases and J by 4 bases, with 16 bases left in between. The DNA of the CDR3 is TGCGCCAGCAGTTCGGACTTCATCCTTTACGAGCAGTACTTC. Translated, it gives CASSSDFILYEQYF.

In its sample, this clone was seen once. The chain carries TRBV5-1 and TRBJ2-5; TRBD1 matches at 10 bases. Germline lookup yields CDR1 SGHRS and CDR2 YFSETQ. Trimming at V came to 3 bases and at J to 4 bases, leaving 9 bases not matched to a gene. The CDR3 spans 16 residues. This chain's CDR3 is CASSYRDRGYGETQYF. CDR3 in DNA: TGCGCCAGCAGCTACCGGGACAGGGGCTACGGAGAGACCCAGTACTTC.